This is a list of T cell receptor beta chains from one sample in a study of OX40 agonist ivuxolimab in advanced cancers. TCRdb keeps only in-frame clones here, not all; method: immunoSEQ multiplex PCR. This sample has about 16,000 clones, with 80% to 95% found just once. The sample was CD4+ or CD8+ T cells sorted from blood, taken in a trial of the OX40 agonist ivuxolimab. These receptors all come from an adult with an advanced solid tumor such as melanoma, head and neck, liver or kidney cancer. Each CDR3 is given without its conserved first and last residue.

cdr3_aa: ASSLGNKGGYT
v_call: TRBV5-1

cdr3_aa: ASSWWAGDSTGELF
v_call: TRBV6-5

cdr3_aa: ASSFGTGGRETQY
v_call: TRBV7-2

cdr3_aa: ASSYSGGTTDTQY
v_call: TRBV6-6

cdr3_aa: ASSQKEANNSPLH
v_call: TRBV4-1

cdr3_aa: ASTPLPGFSSYEQY
v_call: TRBV7-8

cdr3_aa: ASSGGAGTSSYNEQF
v_call: TRBV25-1

cdr3_aa: SVSGTGPYYGYT
v_call: TRBV29-1

cdr3_aa: ATSKGGVVRDYGYT
v_call: TRBV15

cdr3_aa: ASSVGAETQY
v_call: TRBV7-9

cdr3_aa: ASRRTTGELF
v_call: TRBV19

cdr3_aa: ASSWTSGATDTQY
v_call: TRBV7-8

cdr3_aa: ATSRTGETEAF
v_call: TRBV15

cdr3_aa: ASSLAHPGQGAYEQF
v_call: TRBV7-8

cdr3_aa: ASSLKASGRWDEQF
v_call: TRBV7-8

cdr3_aa: ASSVRPSYEQY
v_call: TRBV2

cdr3_aa: ASSLDPRGDNEQF
v_call: TRBV7-6

cdr3_aa: ASSVETKGGYT
v_call: TRBV9

cdr3_aa: ASRLDTTNEKLF
v_call: TRBV2

cdr3_aa: ASSVQKNNEQF
v_call: TRBV6-6

cdr3_aa: ASSLAGYGTYNEQF
v_call: TRBV11-3

cdr3_aa: ASSPSPTYNEQF
v_call: TRBV12-2